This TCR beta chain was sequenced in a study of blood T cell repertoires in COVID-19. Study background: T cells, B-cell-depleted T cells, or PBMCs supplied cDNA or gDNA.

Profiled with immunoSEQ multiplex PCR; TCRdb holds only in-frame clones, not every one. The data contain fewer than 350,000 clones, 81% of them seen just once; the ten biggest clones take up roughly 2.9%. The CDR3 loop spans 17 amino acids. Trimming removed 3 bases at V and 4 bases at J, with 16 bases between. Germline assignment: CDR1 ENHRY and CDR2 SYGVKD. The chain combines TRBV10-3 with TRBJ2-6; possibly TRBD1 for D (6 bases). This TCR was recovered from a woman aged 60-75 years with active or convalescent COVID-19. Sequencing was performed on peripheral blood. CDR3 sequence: CAISDETGRSGANVLTF. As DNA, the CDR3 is TGTGCCATCAGTGACGAGACAGGCCGCTCCGGGGCCAACGTCCTGACTTTC.